Shown below are 24 T cell receptor beta chains from a single sample sequenced in a study of radiotherapy plus CTLA-4 blockade in lung cancer. The method was immunoSEQ multiplex PCR; TCRdb's version includes in-frame clones alone and lacks a portion of them. This table has tens of thousands of clones, 60% to 80% appearing once. The material sequenced was peripheral blood, taken from a patient treated with radiotherapy plus ipilimumab. The receptors shown here come from a human donor with non-small cell lung cancer who had stable disease on radiotherapy plus ipilimumab.

This clone was seen just once. V and J are TRBV27 and TRBJ1-3; a possible D gene is TRBD1 (5 bases). From germline, CDR1 is MNHEY and CDR2 SMNVEV (reference sequence). The CDR3 sequence is 15 residues long. Trimming stripped 5 bases from V and 0 bases from J, with 11 bases between. The CDR3 spells CASSADSNSGNTIYF. The CDR3 DNA is TGTGCCAGCAGTGCCGACAGCAACTCTGGAAACACCATATATTTT.

The gene calls are TRBV19 and TRBJ2-7, with 8 bases identical to TRBD1. The CDR3 has 15 residues. With V trimmed by 6 bases and J by 3 bases, 10 bases remained unmatched. Germline V lookup: CDR1 LNHDA, CDR2 SQIVND (reference sequence). This CDR3 is CASSPGAGGIYEQYF. The CDR3 DNA reads TGTGCCAGTAGCCCAGGGGCAGGGGGCATCTACGAGCAGTACTTC.

This chain uses TRBV19 with TRBJ2-3; 10 bases align to TRBD1. V was clipped by 5 bases and J by 7 bases; unmatched bases: 6. CDR1 is LNHDA and CDR2 is SQIVND in the germline V gene (reference sequence). The CDR3 sequence is 14 residues long. The chain's CDR3 is CASSFRTGGNTQYF. In DNA form, the CDR3 reads TGTGCCAGTAGTTTCCGGACAGGGGGAAATACGCAGTATTTT.

This clone has more than one count but fewer than ten. The chain uses TRBV6-1 and TRBJ2-7, with D possibly being TRBD2 (5 bases). Germline CDR1 is MNHNS and CDR2 is SASEGT. The CDR3 is made up of 14 amino acids. V was pared by 5 bases and J by 2 bases, with 13 bases between. Here the CDR3 reads CASSTPGSPYEQYV. The CDR3 bases are TGTGCCAGCAGTACACCGGGGTCCCCCTACGAGCAGTACGTC.

The V and J genes are TRBV28 and TRBJ1-2, with D uncertain. Germline CDR1 is MDHEN and CDR2 is SYDVKM. V dropped 7 bases and J dropped 4 bases, with 22 bases sitting between them. The CDR3 contains 16 residues. This chain's CDR3 is CASISGGPSGFYGYTF. CDR3 sequence (DNA): TGTGCCAGCATTTCCGGAGGGCCCTCCGGCTTCTATGGCTACACCTTC.

The V gene is TRBV25-1, the J gene TRBJ1-1; perhaps TRBD1 as D (5 bases). V lost 7 bases to trimming and J lost 4 bases, with 10 bases between them. Germline V gene sequence: CDR1 MGHDK, CDR2 SYGVNS. The CDR3 consists of 12 residues. The CDR3 nucleotides are TGTGCCAGCACCGGGGGTATCACTGAAGCTTTCTTT. It encodes CASTGGITEAFF.

This clone has just a few counts. In DNA, the CDR3 is TGTGCCAGCGGGTACGGGACAGTTCAGCCCCAGCATTTT. It encodes CASGYGTVQPQHF. The chain joins TRBV28 to TRBJ1-5, with TRBD1 matching 7 bases. The V gene's germline CDR1 is MDHEN and CDR2 SYDVKM. The CDR3 loop spans 13 amino acids. With V trimmed by 8 bases and J by 6 bases, 7 bases remained unmatched.

The J gene is TRBJ1-1, the V gene TRBV11-3; TRBD1 is a possible D gene (6 bases). Trimming removed 3 bases at V and 0 bases at J, with 17 bases between. Germline assignment: CDR1 SGHNT and CDR2 YENEEA. The CDR3 is 17 amino acids. The CDR3 nucleotides are TGTGCCAGCAGCTTCGTCAGGGGAGTTTCGATGAACACTGAAGCTTTCTTT. Its translation is CASSFVRGVSMNTEAFF.

Only a few counts were recorded for this clone. This rearrangement joins TRBV19 to TRBJ2-1; 9 nucleotides line up with TRBD2. The length of the CDR3 is 14 residues. The junction had 7 bases not matched to a gene; V was cut back by 7 bases and J by 6 bases. Germline V gene lookup returns CDR1 LNHDA and CDR2 SQIVND (reference sequence). This CDR3 is CASKAGGGPNEQFF. The CDR3 region has the DNA TGTGCCAGTAAGGCGGGGGGGGGCCCCAATGAGCAGTTCTTC.

V and J are TRBV29-1 and TRBJ1-2; D ambiguous. The CDR3 loop spans 11 amino acids. From germline, CDR1 is SQVTM and CDR2 ANQGSEA. Trimming pared 7 bases from V and 6 bases from J, leaving 12 bases between. CDR3 amino acids: CSAVNGDGYTF. The CDR3 nucleotides are TGCAGCGCCGTCAATGGGGATGGCTACACCTTC.

V usage is TRBV5-4 and J usage is TRBJ2-5; D uncertain. Between the trimmed V and J ends, which lost 1 base and 5 bases, there was a span of 3 bases. Per germline, CDR1 SGHNT and CDR2 YYREEE (reference sequence). The CDR3 covers 11 residues. The CDR3 DNA sequence: TGTGCCAGCAGCTTGCAGGAGACCCAGTACTTC. Translation gives CASSLQETQYF.

The V gene is TRBV9, the J gene TRBJ1-2; D not resolved. Germline-derived CDR1 and CDR2 are SGDLS and YYNGEE. The CDR3 is made up of 14 amino acids. Trimming removed 1 base from V and 3 bases from J, with 10 bases in between. CDR3 sequence: CASSVSALDYGYTF. The CDR3 DNA reads TGTGCCAGCAGCGTATCCGCCCTGGACTATGGCTACACCTTC.

The chain has TRBV12-5 and TRBJ1-1, with 7 bases aligning to TRBD1. Germline-derived CDR1 and CDR2 are LGHNT and FRNRAP. Germline trimming cut 4 bases from V and 4 bases from J; bases unmatched to any gene: 9. The CDR3 is 15 residues long. CDR3: CASGSPGAGGTEAFF. As DNA, the CDR3 is TGTGCTAGTGGTTCCCCAGGGGCAGGGGGCACTGAAGCTTTCTTT. The whole variable domain, remainder taken from reference TRBV12-5 and TRBJ1-1, is DARVTQTPRHKVTEMGQEVTMRCQPILGHNTVFWYRQTMMQGLELLAYFRNRAPLDDSGMPKDRFSAEMPDATLATLKIQPSEPRDSAVYFCASGSPGAGGTEAFFGQGTRLTVV.

This clone was detected only a few times. This sequence joins TRBV2 and TRBJ2-2, with D unclear. The V and J ends lost 3 bases and 6 bases respectively, with 11 bases between them. The CDR3 extends over 14 amino acids. Germline loops: CDR1 SNHLY, CDR2 FYNNEI. The CDR3 loop reads CASSEQAQAGELFF. CDR3 nucleotides: TGTGCCAGCAGTGAGCAGGCCCAGGCCGGGGAGCTGTTTTTT.

CDR3 sequence reads: CATSRDFAGTEAFF. The CDR3 DNA reads as TGTGCCACCAGCAGAGATTTTGCCGGCACTGAAGCTTTCTTT. This sequence joins TRBV15 and TRBJ1-1, with unresolved D. The CDR3 has 14 residues. Per the germline V gene, CDR1 is LNHNV and CDR2 is YYDKDF (reference sequence). V lost 0 bases and J 4 bases, leaving 9 bases between the germline ends.

The J gene is TRBJ2-3, the V gene TRBV28; 10 bases are a match to TRBD2. This CDR3 has 15 amino acids. CDR1 is MDHEN, CDR2 SYDVKM, per germline. Trimming cost V 2 bases and J 7 bases; bases outside gene matches: 6. CDR3 loop: CASSLLAGDGNTQYF. The CDR3 coding sequence is TGTGCCAGCAGTTTACTAGCGGGGGATGGAAATACGCAGTATTTT.

In its sample, this clone was seen a few times. V and J are TRBV14 and TRBJ1-6; the D is unclear. Deletions cut 0 bases from V and 10 bases from J, with 7 bases between. The CDR3 is 13 amino acids. Germline assignment: CDR1 SGHDN and CDR2 FVKESK. As DNA, the CDR3 is TGTGCCAGCAGCCAAGATCCGCGGTCACCCCTCCACTTT. Translation: CASSQDPRSPLHF.

In this sample, this clone turned up a few times. CDR3 nucleotide sequence: TGTGCCAGCAGCTTGGTGCCCATAACAGGCGCAACTAATGAAAAACTGTTTTTT. It encodes CASSLVPITGATNEKLFF. The V and J genes are TRBV5-6 and TRBJ1-4, with D perhaps TRBD1 (5 bases). Trimming removed 0 bases at V and 0 bases at J, with 15 bases between. The germline CDR1 and CDR2 sequences are SGHDT and YYEEEE. The CDR3 consists of 18 residues. The full variable domain, in which reference TRBV5-6 and TRBJ1-4 provide the parts outside the CDR3, is DAGVTQSPTHLIKTRGQQVTLRCSPKSGHDTVSWYQQALGQGPQFIFQYYEEEERQRGNFPDRFSGHQFPNYSSELNVNALLLGDSALYLCASSLVPITGATNEKLFFGSGTQLSVL.

The chain is built from TRBV7-3 and TRBJ1-2; 7 bases are a match to TRBD1. Per the germline V gene, CDR1 is SGHTA and CDR2 is FQGTGA. The CDR3 is 14 amino acids. V was pared by 5 bases and J by 3 bases, with 6 bases of the junction left unmatched. The CDR3 region is CASSPGGTDYGYTF. The CDR3 DNA follows: TGTGCCAGCAGCCCAGGGGGGACGGACTATGGCTACACCTTC.

This chain joins TRBV2 and TRBJ2-5, with unresolved D. The germline V gene has CDR1 SNHLY and CDR2 FYNNEI. The CDR3 is 12 residues long. The V and J ends lost 5 bases and 2 bases respectively, with 6 bases between them. The CDR3 protein is CASSPVQETQYF. The CDR3 DNA sequence: TGTGCCAGCAGTCCAGTTCAAGAGACCCAGTACTTC.

The genes are TRBV2 and TRBJ1-3, with D maybe TRBD1 (6 bases). V dropped 6 bases and J dropped 2 bases, with 11 bases sitting between them. Germline loops: CDR1 SNHLY, CDR2 FYNNEI. The CDR3 has 14 residues. CDR3 bases: TGTGCCAGCAGACAGGGCTCAACTGGAAACACCATATATTTT. The encoded protein is CASRQGSTGNTIYF.

As regards this clone: The junction differs from germline at one of its ends, possibly a read error. The gene calls are TRBV6-1 and TRBJ1-4; 8 nucleotides align to TRBD1. The CDR3 spans 15 residues. The germline gives CDR1 MNHNS, CDR2 SASEGT. The CDR3 DNA reads TGTGCCAGGAGTGTAGCGACAGGGGAGGAAGAAAAACTGTTTTTT. Amino acid sequence: CARSVATGEEEKLFF.

A few counts support this clone. This chain uses TRBV6-5 with TRBJ1-1; D might be TRBD1 (5 bases). Trimming removed 2 bases from V and 4 bases from J, with 14 bases in between. The CDR3 loop spans 15 amino acids. The germline gives CDR1 MNHEY, CDR2 SVGAGI. The CDR3 bases are TGTGCCAGCAGTTACCGAGTCCAGGGAAGCACTGAAGCTTTCTTT. Its translation is CASSYRVQGSTEAFF.

This clone was seen more than once but under ten times. This chain joins TRBV27 and TRBJ1-2; D may be TRBD1 (5 bases). V lost 10 bases, J lost 7 bases, and 10 bases lay in between. The CDR3 sequence is 10 residues long. Germline V lookup: CDR1 MNHEY, CDR2 SMNVEV (reference sequence). The CDR3 DNA follows: TGTGCCACCTTTGACAGTGGCTACACCTTC. Encoded protein: CATFDSGYTF.